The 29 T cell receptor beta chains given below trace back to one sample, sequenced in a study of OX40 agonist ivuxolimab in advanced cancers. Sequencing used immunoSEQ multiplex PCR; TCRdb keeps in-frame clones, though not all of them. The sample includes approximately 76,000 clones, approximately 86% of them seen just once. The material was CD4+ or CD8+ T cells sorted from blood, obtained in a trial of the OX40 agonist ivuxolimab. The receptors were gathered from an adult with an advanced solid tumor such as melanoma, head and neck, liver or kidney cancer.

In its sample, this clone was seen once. CDR3 region: CASSPPTSNGYTF. In DNA form, the CDR3 reads TGTGCCAGCAGCCCGCCCACCTCGAACGGCTACACCTTC. The chain couples TRBV7-9 to TRBJ1-2; no firm D call. Trimming left V 5 bases short and J 8 bases short, with 15 bases between. The CDR3 runs 13 residues. Per germline, CDR1 SEHNR and CDR2 FQNEAQ (reference sequence).

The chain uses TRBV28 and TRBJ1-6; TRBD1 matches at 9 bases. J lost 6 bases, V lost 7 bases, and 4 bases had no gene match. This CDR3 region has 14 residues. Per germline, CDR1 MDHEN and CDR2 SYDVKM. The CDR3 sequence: CASITGGSNSPLHF. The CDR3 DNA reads TGTGCCAGCATTACAGGGGGCAGTAATTCACCCCTCCACTTT. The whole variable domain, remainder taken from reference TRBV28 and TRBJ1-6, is DVKVTQSSRYLVKRTGEKVFLECVQDMDHENMFWYRQDPGLGLRLIYFSYDVKMKEKGDIPEGYSVSREKKERFSLILESASTNQTSMYLCASITGGSNSPLHFGNGTRLTVT.

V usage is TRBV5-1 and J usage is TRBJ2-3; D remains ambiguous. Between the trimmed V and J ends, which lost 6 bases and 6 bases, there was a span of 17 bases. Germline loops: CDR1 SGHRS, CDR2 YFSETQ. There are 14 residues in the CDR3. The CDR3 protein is CASTLSPVGDTQYF. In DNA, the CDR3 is TGCGCCAGCACCCTTTCCCCGGTGGGCGATACGCAGTATTTT.

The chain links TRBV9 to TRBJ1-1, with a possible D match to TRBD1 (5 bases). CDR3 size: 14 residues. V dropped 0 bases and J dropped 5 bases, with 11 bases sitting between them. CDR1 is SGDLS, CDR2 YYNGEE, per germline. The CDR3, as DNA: TGTGCCAGCAGCGTAGGTGGGGGATGGACTGAAGCTTTCTTT. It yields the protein CASSVGGGWTEAFF.

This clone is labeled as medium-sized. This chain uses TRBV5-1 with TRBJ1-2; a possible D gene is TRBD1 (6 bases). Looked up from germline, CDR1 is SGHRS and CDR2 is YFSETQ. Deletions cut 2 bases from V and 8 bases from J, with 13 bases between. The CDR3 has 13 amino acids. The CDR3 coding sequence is TGCGCCAGCAGCTTAAACCTACAGGGAGGCTACACCTTC. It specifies CASSLNLQGGYTF. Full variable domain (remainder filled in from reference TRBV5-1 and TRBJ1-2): KAGVTQTPRYLIKTRGQQVTLSCSPISGHRSVSWYQQTPGQGLQFLFEYFSETQRNKGNFPGRFSGRQFSNSRSEMNVSTLELGDSALYLCASSLNLQGGYTFGSGTRLTVV.

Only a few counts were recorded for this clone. The CDR3 spells CASSSQGGRDYVEQYF. CDR3 nucleotides: TGTGCCAGCAGCTCCCAGGGGGGGAGAGACTACGTGGAGCAGTACTTC. The rearrangement joins TRBV7-9 to TRBJ2-7; the D gene could be TRBD1 or TRBD2 (7 bases each). V lost 4 bases to trimming and J lost 7 bases, with 23 bases between them. Germline CDR1 SEHNR, CDR2 FQNEAQ (reference sequence). The CDR3 covers 16 residues.

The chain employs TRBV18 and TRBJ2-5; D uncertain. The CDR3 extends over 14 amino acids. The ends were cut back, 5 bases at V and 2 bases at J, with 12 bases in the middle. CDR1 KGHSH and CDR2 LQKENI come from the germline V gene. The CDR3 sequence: CASSVAVQQETQYF. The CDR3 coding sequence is TGTGCCAGCTCAGTAGCCGTACAACAAGAGACCCAGTACTTC.

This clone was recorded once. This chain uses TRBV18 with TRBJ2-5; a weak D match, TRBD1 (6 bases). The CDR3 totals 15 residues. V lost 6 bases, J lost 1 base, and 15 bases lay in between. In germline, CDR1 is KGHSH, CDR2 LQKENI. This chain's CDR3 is CASSRLGQFQETQYF. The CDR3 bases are TGTGCCAGCTCTCGCCTAGGACAGTTCCAAGAGACCCAGTACTTC.

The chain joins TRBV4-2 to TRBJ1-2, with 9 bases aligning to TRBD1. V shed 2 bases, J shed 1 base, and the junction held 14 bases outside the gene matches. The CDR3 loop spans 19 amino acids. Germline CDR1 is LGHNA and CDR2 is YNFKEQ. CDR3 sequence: CASSQTHPGTGMLNYGYTF. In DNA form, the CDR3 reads TGTGCCAGCAGCCAAACTCACCCCGGGACAGGGATGCTTAACTATGGCTACACCTTC.

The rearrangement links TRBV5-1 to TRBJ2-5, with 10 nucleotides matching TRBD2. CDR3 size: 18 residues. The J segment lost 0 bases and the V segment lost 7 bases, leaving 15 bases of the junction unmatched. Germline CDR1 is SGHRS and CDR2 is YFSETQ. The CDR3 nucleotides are TGCGCCAGCGCCCGTGGCTATTCGACTAGCGGGTACCAAGAGACCCAGTACTTC. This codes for CASARGYSTSGYQETQYF.

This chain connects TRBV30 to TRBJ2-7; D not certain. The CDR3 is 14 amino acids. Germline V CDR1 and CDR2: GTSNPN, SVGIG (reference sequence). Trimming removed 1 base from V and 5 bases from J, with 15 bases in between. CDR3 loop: CAWSAWPGMNEQYF. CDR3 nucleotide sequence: TGTGCCTGGAGTGCCTGGCCGGGTATGAACGAGCAGTACTTC.

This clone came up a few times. The CDR3 DNA sequence: TGCGCCAGCAGCCAAGATCTAGCGGGAGTCTACGAGCAGTACTTC. This encodes CASSQDLAGVYEQYF. This sequence joins TRBV4-3 and TRBJ2-7; 10 nucleotides agree with TRBD2. The CDR3 covers 15 residues. V shed 0 bases and J 3 bases; nucleotides not matched to a gene: 2. Germline-derived CDR1 and CDR2 are LGHNA and YSLEER.

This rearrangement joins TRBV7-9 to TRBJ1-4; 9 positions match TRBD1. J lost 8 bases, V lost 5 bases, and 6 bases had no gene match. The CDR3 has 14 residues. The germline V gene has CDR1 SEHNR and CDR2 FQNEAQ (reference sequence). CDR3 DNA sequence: TGTGCCAGCAGCCGTTACGGACAGGGGGAAAAACTGTTTTTT. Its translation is CASSRYGQGEKLFF.

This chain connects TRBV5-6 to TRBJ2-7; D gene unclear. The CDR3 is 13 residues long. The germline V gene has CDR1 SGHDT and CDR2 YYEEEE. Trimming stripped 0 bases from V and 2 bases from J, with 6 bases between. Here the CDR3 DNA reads TGTGCCAGCAGCTTGGCTTCCACCTACGAGCAGTACTTC. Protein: CASSLASTYEQYF.

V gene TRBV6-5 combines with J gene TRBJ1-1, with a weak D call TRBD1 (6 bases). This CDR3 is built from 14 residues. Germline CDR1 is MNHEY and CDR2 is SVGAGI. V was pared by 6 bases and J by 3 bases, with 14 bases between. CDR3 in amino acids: CASSRVDSYTEAFF. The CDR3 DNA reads TGTGCCAGCAGCCGTGTGGACAGCTACACTGAAGCTTTCTTT.

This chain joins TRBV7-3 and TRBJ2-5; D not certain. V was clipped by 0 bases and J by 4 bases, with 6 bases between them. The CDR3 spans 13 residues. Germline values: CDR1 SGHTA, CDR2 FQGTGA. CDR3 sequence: CASSLTPGETQYF. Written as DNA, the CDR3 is TGTGCCAGCAGCTTAACGCCTGGAGAGACCCAGTACTTC. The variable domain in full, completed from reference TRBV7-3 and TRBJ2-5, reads GAGVSQTPSNKVTEKGKYVELRCDPISGHTALYWYRQSLGQGPEFLIYFQGTGAADDSGLPNDRFFAVRPEGSVSTLKIQRTERGDSAVYLCASSLTPGETQYFGPGTRLLVL.

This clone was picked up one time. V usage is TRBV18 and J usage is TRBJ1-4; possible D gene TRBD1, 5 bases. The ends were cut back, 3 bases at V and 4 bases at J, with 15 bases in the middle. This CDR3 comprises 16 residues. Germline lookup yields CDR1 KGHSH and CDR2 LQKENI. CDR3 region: CASSPNQTDSNEKLFF. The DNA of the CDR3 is TGTGCCAGCTCACCCAATCAGACAGACAGTAATGAAAAACTGTTTTTT.

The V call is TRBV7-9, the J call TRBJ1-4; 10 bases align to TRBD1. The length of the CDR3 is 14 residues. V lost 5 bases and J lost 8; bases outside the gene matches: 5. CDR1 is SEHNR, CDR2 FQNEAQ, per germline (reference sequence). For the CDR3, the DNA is TGTGCCAGCAGCCCGGGACAGGGGAGCGAAAAACTGTTTTTT. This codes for CASSPGQGSEKLFF.

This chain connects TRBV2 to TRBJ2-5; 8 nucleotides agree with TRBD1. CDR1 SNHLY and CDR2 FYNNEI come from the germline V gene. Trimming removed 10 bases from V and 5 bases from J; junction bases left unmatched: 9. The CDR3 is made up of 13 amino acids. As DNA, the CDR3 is TGTGCCACCACCAGGGGGCTTCAGGAGACCCAGTACTTC. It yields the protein CATTRGLQETQYF.

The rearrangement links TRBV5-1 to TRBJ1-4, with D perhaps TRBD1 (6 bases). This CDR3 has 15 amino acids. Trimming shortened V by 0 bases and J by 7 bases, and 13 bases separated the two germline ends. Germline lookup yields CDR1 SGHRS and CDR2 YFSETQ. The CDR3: CASSLGSGEVEKLFF. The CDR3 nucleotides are TGCGCCAGCAGCTTGGGTTCAGGGGAGGTTGAAAAACTGTTTTTT.

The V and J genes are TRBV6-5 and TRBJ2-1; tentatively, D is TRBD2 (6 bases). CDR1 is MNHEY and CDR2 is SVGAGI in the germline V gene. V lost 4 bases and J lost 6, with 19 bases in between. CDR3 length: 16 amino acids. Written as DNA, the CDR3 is TGTGCCAGCAGTTCGGATGGGGTTGGGGGGTCCAATGAGCAGTTCTTC. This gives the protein CASSSDGVGGSNEQFF.

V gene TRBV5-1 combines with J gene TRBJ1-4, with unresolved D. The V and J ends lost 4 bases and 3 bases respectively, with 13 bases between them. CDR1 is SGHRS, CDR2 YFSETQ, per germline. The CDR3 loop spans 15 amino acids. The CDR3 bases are TGCGCCAGCAGCGTTGAGGGAACATCTAATGAAAAACTGTTTTTT. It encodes CASSVEGTSNEKLFF. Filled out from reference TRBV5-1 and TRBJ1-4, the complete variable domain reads KAGVTQTPRYLIKTRGQQVTLSCSPISGHRSVSWYQQTPGQGLQFLFEYFSETQRNKGNFPGRFSGRQFSNSRSEMNVSTLELGDSALYLCASSVEGTSNEKLFFGSGTQLSVL.

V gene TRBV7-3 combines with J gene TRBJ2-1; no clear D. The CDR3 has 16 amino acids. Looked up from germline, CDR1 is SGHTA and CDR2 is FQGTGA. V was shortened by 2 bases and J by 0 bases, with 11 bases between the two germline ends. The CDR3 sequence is CASSLYPPSSYNEQFF. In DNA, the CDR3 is TGTGCCAGCAGCTTATATCCCCCGAGCTCCTACAATGAGCAGTTCTTC. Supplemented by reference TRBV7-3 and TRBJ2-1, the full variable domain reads GAGVSQTPSNKVTEKGKYVELRCDPISGHTALYWYRQSLGQGPEFLIYFQGTGAADDSGLPNDRFFAVRPEGSVSTLKIQRTERGDSAVYLCASSLYPPSSYNEQFFGPGTRLTVL.

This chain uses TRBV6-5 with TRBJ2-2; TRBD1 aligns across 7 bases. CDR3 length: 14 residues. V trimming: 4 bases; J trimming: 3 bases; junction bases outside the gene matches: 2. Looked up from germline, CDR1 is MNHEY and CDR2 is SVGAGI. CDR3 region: CASSLTGYTGELFF. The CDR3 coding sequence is TGTGCCAGCAGTTTGACAGGGTACACCGGGGAGCTGTTTTTT.

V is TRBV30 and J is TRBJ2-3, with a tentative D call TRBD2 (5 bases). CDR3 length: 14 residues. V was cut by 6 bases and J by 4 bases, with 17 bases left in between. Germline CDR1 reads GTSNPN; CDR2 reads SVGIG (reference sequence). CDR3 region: CACSPLEASDTQYF. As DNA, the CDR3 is TGTGCCTGCTCCCCATTGGAGGCGTCAGATACGCAGTATTTT.

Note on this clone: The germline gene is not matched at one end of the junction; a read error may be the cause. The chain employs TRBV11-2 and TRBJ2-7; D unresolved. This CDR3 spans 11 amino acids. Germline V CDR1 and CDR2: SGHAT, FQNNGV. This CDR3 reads CASSLGLSPSF. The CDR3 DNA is TGTGCCAGCAGCTTAGGATTGAGTCCCTCATTC.

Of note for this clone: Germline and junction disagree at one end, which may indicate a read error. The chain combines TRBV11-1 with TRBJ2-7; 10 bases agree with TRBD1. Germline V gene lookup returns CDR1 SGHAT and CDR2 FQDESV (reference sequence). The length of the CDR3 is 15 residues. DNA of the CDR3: TGTGCCAGCCGCTTATCCACGACAGGGGGCGGCGAGCAGTACTTC. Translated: CASRLSTTGGGEQYF.

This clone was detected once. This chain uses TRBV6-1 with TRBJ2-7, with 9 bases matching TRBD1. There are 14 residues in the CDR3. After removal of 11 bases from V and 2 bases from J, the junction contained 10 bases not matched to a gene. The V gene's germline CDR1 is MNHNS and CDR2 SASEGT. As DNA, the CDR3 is TGTGCCGGCACCCGGGACAGGGTGACCTACGAGCAGTACTTC. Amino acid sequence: CAGTRDRVTYEQYF.

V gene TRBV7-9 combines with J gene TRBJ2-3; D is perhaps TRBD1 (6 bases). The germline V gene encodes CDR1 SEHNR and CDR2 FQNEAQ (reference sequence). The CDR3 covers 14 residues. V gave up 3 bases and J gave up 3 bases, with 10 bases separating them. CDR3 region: CASSLQGPTDTQYF. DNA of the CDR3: TGTGCCAGCAGCTTGCAGGGGCCGACAGATACGCAGTATTTT.